The present entry profiles one T cell receptor (beta chain) with its context. There are 13 residues in the CDR3. The V and J ends lost 6 bases and 4 bases respectively, with 10 bases between them. The germline V gene encodes CDR1 MNHEY and CDR2 SVGEGT. The record originates from a study of T cells after yellow fever vaccination. From the 5' RACE reads, TCRdb called clonotypes with MiXCR, one entry per CDR3 protein. In the table there are some 150,000 distinct CDR3 sequences, roughly 9% of which are singletons. The sample in question was CD8+ T cells sorted from PBMCs, obtained 45 days after the yellow fever booster vaccination. The chain has TRBV6-2 or TRBV6-3 and TRBJ1-5; D unresolved. The TCR originated in a man between 18 and 35 years old who received the YFV17D yellow fever vaccine. The CDR3 reads CASRQTGNQPQHF. The CDR3, as DNA: TGTGCCAGCAGACAGACCGGGAATCAGCCCCAGCATTTT.